A single sample gave rise to the 22 T cell receptor beta chains below, sequenced in a study of blood T cell repertoires in COVID-19. Some clones are missing from TCRdb's copy, which holds only in-frame ones; the method was immunoSEQ multiplex PCR. Among about 190,000 clones listed, approximately 84% were seen once. Sequencing was carried out using PBMCs or T cells enriched from blood (not recorded which). These TCRs come from a young woman who had recovered from COVID-19.

The V gene is TRBV7-2, the J gene TRBJ2-2; tentatively, D is TRBD2 (6 bases). CDR1 is SGHTA, CDR2 FQGNSA, per germline. V dropped 1 base and J dropped 3 bases, with 15 bases sitting between them. The CDR3 is 17 residues long. DNA for the CDR3: TGTGCCAGCAGCTTAGGATTGGGGGGACTCGACACCGGGGAGCTGTTTTTT. This translates into CASSLGLGGLDTGELFF.

This chain joins TRBV19 and TRBJ2-2; D is undetermined. The CDR3 is made up of 12 amino acids. Germline CDR1 LNHDA, CDR2 SQIVND (reference sequence). V lost 7 bases and J 1 base, leaving 4 bases between the germline ends. CDR3 amino acids: CASTWNTGELFF. Written as DNA, the CDR3 is TGTGCCAGTACGTGGAACACCGGGGAGCTGTTTTTT.

The rearrangement links TRBV28 to TRBJ1-2, with unresolved D. V shed 3 bases and J shed 4 bases, with 15 bases lying between them. The CDR3 runs to 15 residues. Germline loops: CDR1 MDHEN, CDR2 SYDVKM. The CDR3 sequence is CASSFWAQTIYGYTF. As DNA, the CDR3 is TGTGCCAGCAGTTTTTGGGCACAAACCATCTATGGCTACACCTTC.

The chain recombines TRBV3-1 (or the pseudogene TRBV3-2) with TRBJ1-1; TRBD1 agrees at 12 bases. V shed 4 bases, J shed 5 bases, and the junction held 8 bases outside the gene matches. CDR1 is LGHDT and CDR2 is YNNKEL in the germline V gene (reference sequence). The CDR3 runs 16 residues. The chain's CDR3 is CASSPDPGQGATEAFF. In DNA, the CDR3 is TGTGCCAGCAGCCCGGACCCGGGACAGGGGGCAACTGAAGCTTTCTTT.

The chain combines TRBV9 with TRBJ2-1; TRBD2 matches 8 bases. Trimming at V came to 4 bases and at J to 5 bases, leaving 11 bases not matched to a gene. The germline gives CDR1 SGDLS, CDR2 YYNGEE. The length of the CDR3 is 16 residues. The CDR3 nucleotides are TGTGCCAGCAGCCCCCGGATAGCGGGAACACACAATGAGCAGTTCTTC. It encodes CASSPRIAGTHNEQFF. Supplemented by reference TRBV9 and TRBJ2-1, the full variable domain reads DSGVTQTPKHLITATGQRVTLRCSPRSGDLSVYWYQQSLDQGLQFLIQYYNGEERAKGNILERFSAQQFPDLHSELNLSSLELGDSALYFCASSPRIAGTHNEQFFGPGTRLTVL.

This CDR3 is CATSDTPGAGNQPQHF. CDR3 DNA sequence: TGTGCCACCAGTGATACCCCAGGGGCTGGCAATCAGCCCCAGCATTTT. This sequence joins TRBV24-1 and TRBJ1-5; possible D gene TRBD1, 6 bases. The CDR3 loop spans 16 amino acids. The V gene's germline CDR1 is KGHDR and CDR2 SFDVKD. V lost 3 bases to trimming and J lost 2 bases, with 13 bases between them.

The J gene is TRBJ2-7, the V gene TRBV11-2; D not certain. This CDR3 comprises 13 residues. V was shortened by 8 bases and J by 6 bases, with 17 bases between the two germline ends. The germline V gene has CDR1 SGHAT and CDR2 FQNNGV. In DNA, the CDR3 is TGTGCCAGCTCATGGCAATCAGGTTCCGAGCAGTACGTC. Translated: CASSWQSGSEQYV.

The chain has TRBV5-4 and TRBJ2-3, with TRBD2 matching over 11 bases. Trimming took 2 bases from V and 2 from J; bases not matched to a gene: 4. CDR3 length: 16 amino acids. Germline V lookup: CDR1 SGHNT, CDR2 YYREEE (reference sequence). The chain's CDR3 is CASSFRLAGNTDTQYF. CDR3 DNA: TGTGCCAGCAGCTTTCGACTAGCGGGGAACACAGATACGCAGTATTTT.

The rearrangement joins TRBV12-3 or TRBV12-4 to TRBJ1-2; D gene uncertain. The V end was cut by 6 bases, the J end by 4 bases, with 9 bases between. The CDR3 has 12 amino acids. CDR3 bases: TGTGCCAGCAGCCCTACCTTCTATGGCTACACCTTC. This gives the protein CASSPTFYGYTF.

This clone showed up just a few times. The rearrangement joins TRBV5-1 to TRBJ2-1; 7 bases agree with TRBD1. V lost 4 bases, J lost 7 bases, and 8 bases stayed unmatched. CDR3 length: 14 residues. Germline CDR1 and CDR2: SGHRS and YFSETQ. The CDR3 bases are TGCGCCAGCAGCCCAACTACAGGGGCGAATGAGCAGTTCTTC. The encoded protein is CASSPTTGANEQFF.

V is TRBV5-1 and J is TRBJ1-4, with 7 bases matching TRBD1. J gave up 6 bases and V 0 bases, and 8 bases lay outside the gene matches. CDR3 size: 16 residues. Germline V lookup: CDR1 SGHRS, CDR2 YFSETQ. The CDR3 is CASSLGFFQGDEKLFF. CDR3 nucleotide sequence: TGCGCCAGCAGCTTGGGCTTCTTTCAGGGGGATGAAAAACTGTTTTTT.

This CDR3 reads CASSFQGGAYEQYF. The CDR3, as DNA: TGTGCCAGCAGTTTCCAGGGTGGGGCCTACGAGCAGTACTTC. This chain uses TRBV27 with TRBJ2-7, with D tentatively TRBD1 (5 bases). There are 14 residues in the CDR3. V was cut by 3 bases and J by 2 bases, with 11 bases left in between. Germline V gives CDR1 MNHEY, CDR2 SMNVEV (reference sequence).

The rearrangement joins TRBV9 to TRBJ2-4; tentatively, D is TRBD1 (5 bases). CDR3 length: 14 residues. V was cut by 7 bases and J by 2 bases, with 13 bases left in between. CDR1 SGDLS and CDR2 YYNGEE come from the germline V gene. The CDR3 spells CASSGKGSKNIQYF. CDR3 nucleotide sequence: TGTGCCAGCTCGGGCAAGGGGTCCAAAAACATTCAGTACTTC.

The J gene is TRBJ1-1, the V gene TRBV2; tentatively, D is TRBD1 (5 bases). This CDR3 comprises 12 residues. The V end was cut by 10 bases, the J end by 0 bases, with 9 bases between. CDR1 is SNHLY, CDR2 FYNNEI, per germline. Here the CDR3 DNA reads TGTGCCAAGACGGACATGAACACTGAAGCTTTCTTT. Translation gives CAKTDMNTEAFF.

This chain joins TRBV27 and TRBJ1-1; perhaps TRBD1 as D (6 bases). Germline V gives CDR1 MNHEY, CDR2 SMNVEV (reference sequence). The length of the CDR3 is 15 residues. The V end lost 4 bases, the J end lost 6 bases, and 18 bases lay between the germline ends. CDR3 region: CASSSNPAGDAEAFF. CDR3 in DNA: TGTGCCAGCAGTTCCAACCCCGCAGGGGACGCTGAAGCTTTCTTT.

The genes are TRBV19 and TRBJ2-1; 16 bases are a match to TRBD2. The CDR3 has 15 amino acids. Trimming at V came to 6 bases and at J to 10 bases, leaving 6 bases not matched to a gene. In germline, CDR1 is LNHDA, CDR2 SQIVND (reference sequence). The CDR3 protein is CASRRGLAGGPEQFF. CDR3 in DNA: TGTGCCAGTAGAAGGGGACTAGCGGGAGGGCCAGAGCAGTTCTTC. Combining the CDR3 with reference TRBV19 and TRBJ2-1 gives the whole variable domain DGGITQSPKYLFRKEGQNVTLSCEQNLNHDAMYWYRQDPGQGLRLIYYSQIVNDFQKGDIAEGYSVSREKKESFPLTVTSAQKNPTAFYLCASRRGLAGGPEQFFGPGTRLTVL.

This clone was detected once. V is TRBV4-1 and J is TRBJ2-3, with D unclear. The V gene lost 4 bases and the J gene lost 2 bases, with 10 bases spanning the gap. The CDR3 runs 14 residues. Germline CDR1 and CDR2: MGHRA and YSYEKL. The CDR3 protein is CASSPHQITDTQYF. The CDR3, as DNA: TGCGCCAGCAGCCCCCACCAGATCACAGATACGCAGTATTTT.

The rearrangement links TRBV29-1 to TRBJ2-7, with 11 bases matching TRBD2. Germline CDR1 is SQVTM and CDR2 is ANQGSEA. Trimming cost V 4 bases and J 6 bases; bases outside gene matches: 5. The CDR3 is 13 residues long. In DNA form, the CDR3 reads TGCAGCGTTGCTGGGACTAGCGGAGTCGAGCAGTACTTC. It codes for CSVAGTSGVEQYF.

V gene TRBV4-1 combines with J gene TRBJ1-1; 9 positions match TRBD1. From germline, CDR1 is MGHRA and CDR2 YSYEKL. The CDR3 totals 17 residues. Unmatched junction bases numbered 6, after V lost 0 bases and J lost 1 base. CDR3 in DNA: TGCGCCAGCAGCCAAGATAGGGGGACAGGGCGGAACACTGAAGCTTTCTTT. Protein sequence: CASSQDRGTGRNTEAFF.

This chain joins TRBV5-1 and TRBJ2-6; 9 positions match TRBD1. CDR1 is SGHRS, CDR2 YFSETQ, per germline. There are 18 residues in the CDR3. The junction had 8 bases not matched to a gene; V was cut back by 4 bases and J by 0 bases. This CDR3 reads CASSPEQGASSGANVLTF. The CDR3 DNA reads as TGCGCCAGCAGCCCAGAACAGGGGGCGAGCTCTGGGGCCAACGTCCTGACTTTC.

The chain uses TRBV6-5 and TRBJ2-1; 9 nucleotides line up with TRBD2. Germline V gene lookup returns CDR1 MNHEY and CDR2 SVGAGI. This CDR3 is built from 15 residues. Trimming cost V 8 bases and J 8 bases; bases outside gene matches: 13. CDR3 in DNA: TGTGCCAGCTCCATCTCGGCTAGCGGGGACCATGAGCAGTTCTTC. Translated, it gives CASSISASGDHEQFF.

CDR3 loop: CASSPDVRVWDTQYF. The CDR3 DNA is TGTGCCAGCTCACCAGACGTGCGGGTCTGGGATACGCAGTATTTT. The gene calls are TRBV18 and TRBJ2-3; maybe TRBD2 (5 bases). CDR1 is KGHSH, CDR2 LQKENI, per germline. Deletions cut 2 bases from V and 6 bases from J, with 15 bases between. The length of the CDR3 is 15 residues.